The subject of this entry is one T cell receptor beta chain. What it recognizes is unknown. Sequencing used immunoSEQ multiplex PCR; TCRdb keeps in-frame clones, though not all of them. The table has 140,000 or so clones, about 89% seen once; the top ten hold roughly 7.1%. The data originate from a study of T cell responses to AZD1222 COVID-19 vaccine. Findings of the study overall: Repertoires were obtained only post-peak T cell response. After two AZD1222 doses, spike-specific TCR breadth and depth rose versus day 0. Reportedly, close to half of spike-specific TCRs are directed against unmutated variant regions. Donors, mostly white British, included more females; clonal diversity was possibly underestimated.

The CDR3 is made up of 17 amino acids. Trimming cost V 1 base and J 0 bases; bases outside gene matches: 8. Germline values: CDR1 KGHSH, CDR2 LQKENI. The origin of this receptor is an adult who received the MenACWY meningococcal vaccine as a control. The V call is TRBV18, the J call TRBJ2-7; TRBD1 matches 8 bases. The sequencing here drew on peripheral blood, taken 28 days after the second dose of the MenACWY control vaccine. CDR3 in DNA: TGTGCCAGCTCACCACGGGACAGGATCTTCATCTCCTACGAGCAGTACTTC. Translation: CASSPRDRIFISYEQYF.